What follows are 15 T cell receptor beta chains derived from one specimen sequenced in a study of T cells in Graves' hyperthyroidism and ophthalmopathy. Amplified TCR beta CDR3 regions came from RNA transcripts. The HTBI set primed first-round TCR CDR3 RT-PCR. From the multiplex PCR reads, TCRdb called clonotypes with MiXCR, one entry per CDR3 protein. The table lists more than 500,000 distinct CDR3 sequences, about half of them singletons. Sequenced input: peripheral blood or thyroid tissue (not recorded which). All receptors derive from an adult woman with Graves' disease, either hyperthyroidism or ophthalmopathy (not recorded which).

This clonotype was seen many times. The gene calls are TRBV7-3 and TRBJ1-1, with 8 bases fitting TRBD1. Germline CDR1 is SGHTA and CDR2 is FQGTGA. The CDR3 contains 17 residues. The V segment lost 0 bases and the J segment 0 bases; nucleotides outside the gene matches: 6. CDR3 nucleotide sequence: TGTGCCAGCAGCTTAACAGGGACAGGTTTCATGAACACTGAAGCTTTCTTT. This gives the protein CASSLTGTGFMNTEAFF.

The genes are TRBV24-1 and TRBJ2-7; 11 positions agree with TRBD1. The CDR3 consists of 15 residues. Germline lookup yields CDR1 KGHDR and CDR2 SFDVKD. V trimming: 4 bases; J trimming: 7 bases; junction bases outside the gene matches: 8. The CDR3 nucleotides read TGTGCCACCAGTGACCCCGGACAGGGGGCTAGGGAGCAGTACTTC. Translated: CATSDPGQGAREQYF.

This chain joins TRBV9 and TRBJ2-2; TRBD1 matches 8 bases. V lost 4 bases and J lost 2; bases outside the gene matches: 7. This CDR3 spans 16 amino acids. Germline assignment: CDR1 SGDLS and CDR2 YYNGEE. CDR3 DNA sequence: TGTGCCAGCAGCCCAGGACAGGGACGAAACACCGGGGAGCTGTTTTTT. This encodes CASSPGQGRNTGELFF.

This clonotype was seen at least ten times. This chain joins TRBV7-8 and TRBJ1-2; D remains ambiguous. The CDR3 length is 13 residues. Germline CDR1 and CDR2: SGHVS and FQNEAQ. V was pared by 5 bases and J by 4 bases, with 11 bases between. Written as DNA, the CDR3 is TGTGCCAGCAGCCTGGGCCTTTCCTATGGCTACACCTTC. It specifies CASSLGLSYGYTF.

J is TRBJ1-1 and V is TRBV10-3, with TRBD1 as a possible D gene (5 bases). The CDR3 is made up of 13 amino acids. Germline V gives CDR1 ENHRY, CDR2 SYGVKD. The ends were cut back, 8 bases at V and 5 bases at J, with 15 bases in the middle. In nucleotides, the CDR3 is TGTGCCATCGCCCACGGGGGGGGAACTGAAGCTTTCTTT. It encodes CAIAHGGGTEAFF.

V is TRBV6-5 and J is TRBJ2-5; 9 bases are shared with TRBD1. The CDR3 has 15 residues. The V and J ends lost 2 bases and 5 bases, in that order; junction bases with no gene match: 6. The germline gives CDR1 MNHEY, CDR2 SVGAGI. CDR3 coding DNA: TGTGCCAGCAGTTACCGGACAGGGGATAGGGAGACCCAGTACTTC. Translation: CASSYRTGDRETQYF.

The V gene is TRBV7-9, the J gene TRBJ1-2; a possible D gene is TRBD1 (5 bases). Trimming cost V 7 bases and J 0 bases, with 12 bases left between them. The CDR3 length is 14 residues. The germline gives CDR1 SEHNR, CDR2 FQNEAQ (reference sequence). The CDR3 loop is CASNQRGPNYGYTF. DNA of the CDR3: TGTGCCAGCAATCAAAGGGGTCCTAACTATGGCTACACCTTC. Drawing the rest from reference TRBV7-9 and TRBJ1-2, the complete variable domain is DTGVSQNPRHKITKRGQNVTFRCDPISEHNRLYWYRQTLGQGPEFLTYFQNEAQLEKSRLLSDRFSAERPKGSFSTLEIQRTEQGDSAMYLCASNQRGPNYGYTFGSGTRLTVV.

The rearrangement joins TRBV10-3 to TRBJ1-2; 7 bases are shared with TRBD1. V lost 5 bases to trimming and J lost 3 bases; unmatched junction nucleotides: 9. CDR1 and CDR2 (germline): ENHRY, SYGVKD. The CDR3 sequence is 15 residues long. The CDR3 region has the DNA TGTGCCATCAGTTCCCGGGACAGAACAGACTATGGCTACACCTTC. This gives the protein CAISSRDRTDYGYTF.

Here the CDR3 DNA reads TGCGCCAGCAGCTTGGGGGACAGAGAAGCTTTCTTT. Protein: CASSLGDREAFF. The V call is TRBV5-1, the J call TRBJ1-1; 7 bases map to TRBD1. The V gene end was trimmed by 0 bases and the J gene end by 8 bases; junction bases not matched to a gene: 1. This CDR3 is 12 amino acids long. Looked up from germline, CDR1 is SGHRS and CDR2 is YFSETQ.

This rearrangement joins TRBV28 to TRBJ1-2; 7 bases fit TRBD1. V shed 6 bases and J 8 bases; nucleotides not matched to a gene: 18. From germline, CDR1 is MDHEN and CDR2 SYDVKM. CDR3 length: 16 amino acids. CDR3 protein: CASSLGQQRRYGGYTF. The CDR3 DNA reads TGTGCCAGCAGCCTGGGACAGCAACGTCGATATGGGGGCTACACCTTC.

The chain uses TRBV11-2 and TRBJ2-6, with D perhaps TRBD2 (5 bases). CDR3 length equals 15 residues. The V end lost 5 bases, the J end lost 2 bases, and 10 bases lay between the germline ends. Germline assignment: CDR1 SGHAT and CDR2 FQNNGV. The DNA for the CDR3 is TGTGCCAGCAGCCCACTGGAGGCTGGGGCCAACGTCCTGACTTTC. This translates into CASSPLEAGANVLTF.

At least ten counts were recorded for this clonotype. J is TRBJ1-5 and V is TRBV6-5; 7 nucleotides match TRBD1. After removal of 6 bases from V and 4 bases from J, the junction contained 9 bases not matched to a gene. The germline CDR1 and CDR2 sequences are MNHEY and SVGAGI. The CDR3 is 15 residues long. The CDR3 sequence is CASSVQGYGNQPQHF. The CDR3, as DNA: TGTGCCAGCAGCGTACAGGGGTACGGGAATCAGCCCCAGCATTTT.

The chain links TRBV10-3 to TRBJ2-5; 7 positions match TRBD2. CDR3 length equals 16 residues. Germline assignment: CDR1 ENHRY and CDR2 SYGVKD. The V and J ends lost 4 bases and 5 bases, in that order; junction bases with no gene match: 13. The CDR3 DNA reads TGTGCCATCAGTGGGACTAGTGCGGGGATGATGGAGACCCAGTACTTC. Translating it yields CAISGTSAGMMETQYF.

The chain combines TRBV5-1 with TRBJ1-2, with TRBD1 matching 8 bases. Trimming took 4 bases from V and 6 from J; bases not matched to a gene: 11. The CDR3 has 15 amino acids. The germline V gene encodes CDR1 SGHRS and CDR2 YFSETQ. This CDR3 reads CASSQSPGGYNGYTF. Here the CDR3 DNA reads TGCGCCAGCAGCCAATCCCCAGGGGGCTACAATGGCTACACCTTC.

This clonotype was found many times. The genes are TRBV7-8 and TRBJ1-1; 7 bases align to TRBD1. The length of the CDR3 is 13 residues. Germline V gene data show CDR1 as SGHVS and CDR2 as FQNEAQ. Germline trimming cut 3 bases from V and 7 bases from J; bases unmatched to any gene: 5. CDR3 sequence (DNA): TGTGCCAGCAGCTTCGACCGGGACAGTGAAGCTTTCTTT. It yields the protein CASSFDRDSEAFF.